Shown below are 10 T cell receptor beta chains from a single sample sequenced in a study of T-cell memory formation after mild COVID-19. One entry per CDR3 protein results from TCRdb running MiXCR on the 5' RACE reads. The sample lists hundreds of thousands of distinct CDR3 sequences, about 20% occurring once. Material for sequencing was PBMCs or a T cell subset sorted from them (not recorded which). The receptors were gathered from an adult woman who had mild COVID-19 (a few samples of this study predate the infection). Cell type and time point are not known.

This clonotype has ten or more counts. V usage is TRBV7-9 and J usage is TRBJ2-5; D call uncertain. From germline, CDR1 is SEHNR and CDR2 FQNEAQ (reference sequence). The V gene lost 1 base and the J gene lost 2 bases, with 8 bases spanning the gap. This CDR3 region has 14 residues. CDR3 in DNA: TGTGCCAGCAGCTTAGAGGTCCGGCAAGAGACCCAGTACTTC. It codes for CASSLEVRQETQYF. Variable domain in full (rest from reference TRBV7-9 and TRBJ2-5): DTGVSQNPRHKITKRGQNVTFRCDPISEHNRLYWYRQTLGQGPEFLTYFQNEAQLEKSRLLSDRFSAERPKGSFSTLEIQRTEQGDSAMYLCASSLEVRQETQYFGPGTRLLVL.

The V and J genes are TRBV12-3 or TRBV12-4 and TRBJ1-2, with no clear D. Trimming removed 6 bases from V and 0 bases from J, with 17 bases in between. There are 16 residues in the CDR3. CDR3 region: CASSSVEGLANYGYTF. The CDR3 region has the DNA TGTGCCAGCAGCTCGGTCGAGGGTTTAGCTAACTATGGCTACACCTTC.

To note about this clonotype: The CDR3 does not close with the conserved phenylalanine or tryptophan, likely indicating a read error. The chain carries TRBV11-1 and TRBJ2-1, with TRBD2 matching 14 bases. Germline lookup yields CDR1 SGHAT and CDR2 FQDESV (reference sequence). J was trimmed by 10 bases and V by 7 bases; bases with no gene match: 9. The CDR3 is 15 residues long. CDR3 in DNA: TGTGCCAGCACTGGGGGACTAGCGGGAGCTCGGGAGCAGTTCTTA. Protein: CASTGGLAGAREQFL.

J is TRBJ1-2 and V is TRBV24-1; TRBD1 agrees at 7 bases. Trimming at V came to 4 bases and at J to 13 bases, leaving 14 bases not matched to a gene. This CDR3 has 14 amino acids. Germline V lookup: CDR1 KGHDR, CDR2 SFDVKD. The CDR3 region is CATSDAGTARGGTF. CDR3 bases: TGTGCCACCAGTGACGCCGGGACAGCACGGGGAGGCACCTTC.

V gene TRBV3-1 combines with J gene TRBJ2-5, with a weak D call TRBD2 (5 bases). This CDR3 spans 17 amino acids. Germline V gene sequence: CDR1 LGHDT, CDR2 YNNKEL (reference sequence). V lost 3 bases to trimming and J lost 4 bases, with 21 bases between them. CDR3 residues: CASSQFLRGRSGETQYF. The CDR3 DNA reads as TGTGCCAGCAGCCAGTTTCTTCGTGGGAGAAGTGGAGAGACCCAGTACTTC.

The genes are TRBV24-1 and TRBJ2-2; 7 nucleotides agree with TRBD2. Germline loops: CDR1 KGHDR, CDR2 SFDVKD. V lost 9 bases and J lost 2; bases outside the gene matches: 5. This CDR3 is 14 amino acids long. The chain's CDR3 is CATGRDSNTGELFF. In nucleotides, the CDR3 is TGTGCCACCGGGAGGGATAGCAACACCGGGGAGCTGTTTTTT.

This clonotype came up a few times. V gene TRBV7-9 combines with J gene TRBJ2-7; D unclear. Germline V gene sequence: CDR1 SEHNR, CDR2 FQNEAQ (reference sequence). Between the trimmed V and J ends, which lost 4 bases and 2 bases, there was a span of 18 bases. The CDR3 runs to 16 residues. CDR3 loop: CASSSPTETLTYEQYF. CDR3 sequence (DNA): TGTGCCAGCAGCTCACCGACGGAAACCCTTACCTACGAGCAGTACTTC.

The chain recombines TRBV29-1 with TRBJ2-3, with D possibly being TRBD1 or TRBD2 (5 bases each). Trimming shortened V by 6 bases and J by 0 bases, and 10 bases separated the two germline ends. Germline lookup yields CDR1 SQVTM and CDR2 ANQGSEA. This CDR3 has 13 residues. The CDR3 spells CSVQRGSTDTQYF. The DNA for the CDR3 is TGCAGCGTCCAGAGGGGAAGCACAGATACGCAGTATTTT.

V and J are TRBV29-1 and TRBJ2-1, with a possible D match to TRBD1 (6 bases). V lost 5 bases and J lost 9, with 17 bases in between. The length of the CDR3 is 13 residues. The germline CDR1 and CDR2 sequences are SQVTM and ANQGSEA. The CDR3 bases are TGCAGCGTTCTACAGGGATCGTCAATTGAGCAGTTCTTC. Translated: CSVLQGSSIEQFF.

Note on this clonotype: Mismatch with germline at one junction end may stem from a read error. The V and J genes are TRBV11-1 and TRBJ2-1; 7 positions match TRBD2. The CDR3 length is 16 residues. Per germline, CDR1 SGHAT and CDR2 FQDESV (reference sequence). CDR3 in DNA: TGTGCCAGCAGCGGGGGAGGGAGGGGCTCCAACAATGAGCAGTTCTTC. Residues: CASSGGGRGSNNEQFF.